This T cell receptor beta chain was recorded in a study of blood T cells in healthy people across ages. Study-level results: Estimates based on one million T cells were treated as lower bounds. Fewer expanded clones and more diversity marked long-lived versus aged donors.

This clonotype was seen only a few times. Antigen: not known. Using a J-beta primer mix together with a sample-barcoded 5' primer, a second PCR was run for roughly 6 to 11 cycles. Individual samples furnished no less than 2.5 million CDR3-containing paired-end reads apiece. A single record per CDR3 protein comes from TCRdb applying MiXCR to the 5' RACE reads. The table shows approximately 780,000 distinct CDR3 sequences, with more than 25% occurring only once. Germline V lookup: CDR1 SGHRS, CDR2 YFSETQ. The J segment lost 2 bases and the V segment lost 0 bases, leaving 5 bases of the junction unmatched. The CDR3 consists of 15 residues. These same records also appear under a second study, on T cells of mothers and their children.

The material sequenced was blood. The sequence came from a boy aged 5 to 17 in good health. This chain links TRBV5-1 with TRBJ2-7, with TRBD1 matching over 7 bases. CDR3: CASSLADRTTYEQYF. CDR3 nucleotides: TGCGCCAGCAGCTTGGCGGACAGGACAACCTACGAGCAGTACTTC.